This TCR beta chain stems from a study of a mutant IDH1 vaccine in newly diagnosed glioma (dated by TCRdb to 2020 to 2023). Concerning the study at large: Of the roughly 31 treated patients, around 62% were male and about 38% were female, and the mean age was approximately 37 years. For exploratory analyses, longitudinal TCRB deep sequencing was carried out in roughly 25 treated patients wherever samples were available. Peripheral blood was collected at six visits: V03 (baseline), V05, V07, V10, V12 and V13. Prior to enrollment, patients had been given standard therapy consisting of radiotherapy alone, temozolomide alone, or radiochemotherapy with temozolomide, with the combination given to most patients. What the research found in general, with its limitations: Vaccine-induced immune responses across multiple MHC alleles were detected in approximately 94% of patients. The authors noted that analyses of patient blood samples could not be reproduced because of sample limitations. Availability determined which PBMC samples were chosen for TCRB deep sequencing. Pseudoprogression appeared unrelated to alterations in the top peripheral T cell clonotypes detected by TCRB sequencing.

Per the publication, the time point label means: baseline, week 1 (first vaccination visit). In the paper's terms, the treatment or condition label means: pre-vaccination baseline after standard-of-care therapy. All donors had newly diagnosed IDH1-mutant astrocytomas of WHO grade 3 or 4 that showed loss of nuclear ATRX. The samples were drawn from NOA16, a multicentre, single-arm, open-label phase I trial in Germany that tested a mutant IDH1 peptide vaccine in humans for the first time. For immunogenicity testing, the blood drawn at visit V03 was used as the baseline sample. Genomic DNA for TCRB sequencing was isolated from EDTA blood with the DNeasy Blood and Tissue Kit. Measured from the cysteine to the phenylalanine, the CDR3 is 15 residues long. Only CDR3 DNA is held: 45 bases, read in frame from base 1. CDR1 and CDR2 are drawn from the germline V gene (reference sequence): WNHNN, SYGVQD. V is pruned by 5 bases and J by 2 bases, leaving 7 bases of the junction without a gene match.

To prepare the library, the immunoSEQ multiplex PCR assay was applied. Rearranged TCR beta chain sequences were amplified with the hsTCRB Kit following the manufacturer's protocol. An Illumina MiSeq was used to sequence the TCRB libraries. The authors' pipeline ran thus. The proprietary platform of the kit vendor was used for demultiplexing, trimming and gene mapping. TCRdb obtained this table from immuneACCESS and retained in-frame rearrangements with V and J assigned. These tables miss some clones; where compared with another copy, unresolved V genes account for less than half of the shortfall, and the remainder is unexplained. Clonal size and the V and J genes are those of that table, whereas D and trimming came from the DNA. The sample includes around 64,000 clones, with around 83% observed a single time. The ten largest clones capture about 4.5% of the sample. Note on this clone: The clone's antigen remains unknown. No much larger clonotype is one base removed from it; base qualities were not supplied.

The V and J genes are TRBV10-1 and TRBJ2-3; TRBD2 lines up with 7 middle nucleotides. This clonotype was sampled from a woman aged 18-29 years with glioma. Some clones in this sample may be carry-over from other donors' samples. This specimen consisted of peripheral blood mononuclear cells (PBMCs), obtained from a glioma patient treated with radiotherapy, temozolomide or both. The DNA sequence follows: TGCGCCAGCAGTTGGCGAGCGGGGCCCACAGATACGCAGTATTTT. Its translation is CASSWRAGPTDTQYF.